These 25 T cell receptor beta chains were sequenced from one sample in a study of blood T cells in healthy people across ages (dated by TCRdb to the mid-2010s). Libraries were constructed by 5' RACE. The sequencer was an Illumina HiSeq 2500. A second roughly 6 to 11 cycle PCR used a sample-barcoded 5' primer and a J-beta primer mix. TCRdb reprocessed the public reads (quality trimming at Q25 with fastp, clone calling with MiXCR) and kept in-frame beta chains. When rows share a CDR3 protein, they turn into one entry using the most common DNA and genes. The sample yields about 1.5 million distinct CDR3 sequences; roughly two fifths were counted once. 4% of the sample rests with the top ten. Specimen: blood. Source of these receptors: a woman aged 18-29 years in good health.

The chain couples TRBV20-1 to TRBJ2-4; TRBD2 aligns across 10 bases. The DNA end lines up better with TRBJ2-7; the J call may be wrong. Germline V lookup: CDR1 DFQATT, CDR2 SNEGSKA (reference sequence). The CDR3 covers 18 residues. This chain's CDR3 is CSASRTSGKGFLTYEQYF. The CDR3 region has the DNA TGCAGTGCTAGTCGAACTAGCGGGAAAGGTTTTCTGACCTACGAGCAGTACTTC.

This clonotype was observed a handful of times. The chain links TRBV15 to TRBJ1-2; D gene unclear. The germline V and J ends were trimmed by 4 bases and 6 bases, with 12 bases remaining between them. Germline V gene data show CDR1 as LNHNV and CDR2 as YYDKDF (reference sequence). The CDR3 is 13 amino acids. CDR3 sequence: CATSTFGSDGYTF. The CDR3 coding sequence is TGTGCCACCAGCACGTTCGGGTCGGATGGCTACACCTTC.

This clonotype came up a few times. J is TRBJ1-5 and V is TRBV4-3; TRBD1 agrees at 8 bases. The trim removed 4 bases at V and 4 bases at J, leaving 9 bases unmatched. This CDR3 contains 16 residues. The V gene's germline CDR1 is LGHNA and CDR2 YSLEER. The CDR3 here is CASSPTVDRGNQPQHF. DNA for the CDR3: TGCGCCAGCAGCCCCACGGTCGACAGGGGAAATCAGCCCCAGCATTTT.

This clonotype occurred a few times. CDR3 in amino acids: CASSFSWTSGQETQYF. Here the CDR3 DNA reads TGTGCCAGCAGTTTTAGTTGGACTAGCGGGCAAGAGACCCAGTACTTC. The V and J genes are TRBV12-3 or TRBV12-4 and TRBJ2-5; TRBD2 matches at 11 bases. J lost 2 bases, V lost 3 bases, and 5 bases had no gene match. The CDR3 totals 16 residues.

As concerns this clonotype: Just one base apart from a much larger clone, this may be a read error. The gene calls are TRBV7-9 and TRBJ2-5; TRBD2 might be the D (6 bases). The CDR3 has 16 residues. Germline V gives CDR1 SEHNR, CDR2 FQNEAQ (reference sequence). CDR3 residues: CANSLAVTEFQETQYF. CDR3 nucleotide sequence: TGTGCCAACAGCTTAGCGGTCACAGAATTTCAAGAGACCCAGTACTTC.

Concerning this clonotype itself: One end of the junction does not line up with germline, which may come from a read error. The J gene is TRBJ1-2, the V gene TRBV12-3 or TRBV12-4; 7 nucleotides line up with TRBD1. The CDR3 has 17 amino acids. This CDR3 reads CASSLAKGQLSSYGYTF. The CDR3 DNA sequence: TGTGCCAGCAGCTTAGCAAAGGGACAGCTTTCTTCCTATGGCTACACCTTC.

This chain joins TRBV27 and TRBJ2-7; 9 bases match TRBD2. With 3 bases clipped from V and 0 bases from J, the junction kept 3 bases outside the gene matches. Germline CDR1 reads MNHEY; CDR2 reads SMNVEV (reference sequence). The CDR3 runs 15 residues. CDR3 sequence (DNA): TGTGCCAGCAGTTTCTTTAGCGGGAGCTCCTACGAGCAGTACTTC. Its translation: CASSFFSGSSYEQYF.

This clonotype was recorded a few times. This chain connects TRBV20-1 to TRBJ1-2; the match to TRBD1 covers 7 bases. This CDR3 has 13 amino acids. Germline trimming cut 0 bases from V and 5 bases from J; bases unmatched to any gene: 3. CDR1 DFQATT and CDR2 SNEGSKA come from the germline V gene (reference sequence). The CDR3 protein is CSARDSTGYGYTF. The CDR3 DNA reads TGCAGTGCTAGAGATTCGACAGGGTATGGCTACACCTTC.

The rearrangement uses TRBV20-1 and TRBJ2-6; D unclear. Germline loops: CDR1 DFQATT, CDR2 SNEGSKA (reference sequence). V was shortened by 5 bases and J by 4 bases, with 18 bases between the two germline ends. This CDR3 has 16 amino acids. CDR3 nucleotide sequence: TGCAGTGCTCTACCTCAATGGGTTTGGGGGGCCAACGTCCTGACTTTC. It specifies CSALPQWVWGANVLTF.

There are a few counts of this clonotype. The chain recombines TRBV28 with TRBJ2-5; a possible D gene is TRBD2 (6 bases). The V gene's germline CDR1 is MDHEN and CDR2 SYDVKM. The CDR3 has 16 residues. V lost 2 bases and J 11 bases, leaving 24 bases between the germline ends. DNA of the CDR3: TGTGCCAGCAGTTTACCCGGACGGCTCTCATGGGGGGAGCAGTACTTC. Protein sequence: CASSLPGRLSWGEQYF.

The V and J genes are TRBV20-1 and TRBJ2-7, with D possibly called TRBD1 or TRBD2 (5 bases each). The CDR3 is 15 amino acids. Per germline, CDR1 DFQATT and CDR2 SNEGSKA (reference sequence). Trimming removed 4 bases at V and 7 bases at J, with 23 bases between. The CDR3 is CSATRDPYSHNEQYF. The DNA for the CDR3 is TGCAGTGCTACCCGGGACCCATACTCCCACAATGAGCAGTACTTC.

The chain couples TRBV7-2 to TRBJ2-4, with TRBD1 matching 7 bases. Germline V CDR1 and CDR2: SGHTA, FQGNSA. This CDR3 is built from 14 residues. The V segment lost 5 bases and the J segment 5 bases; nucleotides outside the gene matches: 6. For the CDR3, the DNA is TGTGCCAGCAGCAGGCGACAGGGAGAAAACATTCAGTACTTC. Translation: CASSRRQGENIQYF. Supplemented by reference TRBV7-2 and TRBJ2-4, the full variable domain reads GAGVSQSPSNKVTEKGKDVELRCDPISGHTALYWYRQSLGQGLEFLIYFQGNSAPDKSGLPSDRFSAERTGGSVSTLTIQRTQQEDSAVYLCASSRRQGENIQYFGAGTRLSVL.

The chain combines TRBV29-1 with TRBJ2-7; D is unresolved. The CDR3 is made up of 11 amino acids. The germline V gene encodes CDR1 SQVTM and CDR2 ANQGSEA. The V gene lost 5 bases and the J gene lost 7 bases, with 12 bases spanning the gap. DNA for the CDR3: TGCAGCGTTTCTCGTCCCAATGAGCAGTACTTC. It encodes CSVSRPNEQYF.

A few counts support this clonotype. The rearrangement links TRBV7-9 to TRBJ2-5; D not resolved. CDR3 length: 16 amino acids. V was shortened by 5 bases and J by 5 bases, with 21 bases between the two germline ends. CDR1 is SEHNR and CDR2 is FQNEAQ in the germline V gene (reference sequence). The CDR3 DNA follows: TGTGCCAGCAGCCCATCCTTCGATGAGCCACGGGAGACCCAGTACTTC. Its protein product is CASSPSFDEPRETQYF. Supplemented by reference TRBV7-9 and TRBJ2-5, the full variable domain reads DTGVSQNPRHKITKRGQNVTFRCDPISEHNRLYWYRQTLGQGPEFLTYFQNEAQLEKSRLLSDRFSAERPKGSFSTLEIQRTEQGDSAMYLCASSPSFDEPRETQYFGPGTRLLVL.

CDR3 sequence (DNA): TGCGCCAGCAGCCAAGGGCCTCAGCGAGGTCCGAGGGACAATGAGCAGTACTTC. Translated, it gives CASSQGPQRGPRDNEQYF. The chain employs TRBV4-1 and TRBJ2-7; D is perhaps TRBD1 (6 bases). Germline values: CDR1 MGHRA, CDR2 YSYEKL. The V gene lost 1 base and the J gene lost 7 bases, with 26 bases spanning the gap. The CDR3 consists of 18 residues.

This chain links TRBV7-9 with TRBJ2-1; D uncertain. The V end was cut by 1 base, the J end by 5 bases, with 9 bases between. This CDR3 has 14 amino acids. CDR1 and CDR2 from the germline V gene are SEHNR and FQNEAQ (reference sequence). CDR3 in DNA: TGTGCCAGCAGCTTAGGGTACAGAAACAATGAGCAGTTCTTC. Translation: CASSLGYRNNEQFF.

The chain has TRBV9 and TRBJ2-7; 7 positions agree with TRBD2. The CDR3 is made up of 15 amino acids. CDR1 SGDLS and CDR2 YYNGEE come from the germline V gene. V dropped 0 bases and J dropped 0; count of bases not matched to a gene: 3. CDR3 in amino acids: CASSVARGSSYEQYF. The CDR3 DNA is TGTGCCAGCAGCGTAGCTCGCGGGAGCTCCTACGAGCAGTACTTC.

In its sample, this clonotype was seen many times. V and J are TRBV20-1 and TRBJ2-7, with unresolved D. Looked up from germline, CDR1 is DFQATT and CDR2 is SNEGSKA (reference sequence). V gave up 4 bases and J gave up 2 bases, with 12 bases separating them. The CDR3 sequence is 13 residues long. CDR3 residues: CSATADPTYEQYF. DNA of the CDR3: TGCAGTGCTACTGCGGACCCGACCTACGAGCAGTACTTC.

V usage is TRBV6-1 and J usage is TRBJ1-2; D is undetermined. In germline, CDR1 is MNHNS, CDR2 SASEGT. Trimming took 3 bases from V and 4 from J, leaving 21 bases between them. This CDR3 has 17 residues. The CDR3 loop reads CASSDRGQAGRSYGYTF. DNA for the CDR3: TGTGCCAGCAGTGACAGAGGTCAGGCGGGCCGGAGCTATGGCTACACCTTC.

The chain combines TRBV5-5 with TRBJ2-7; 8 bases map to TRBD2. The CDR3 is 15 residues long. The J segment lost 5 bases and the V segment lost 4 bases, leaving 11 bases of the junction unmatched. CDR1 and CDR2 from the germline V gene are SGHKS and YYEKEE (reference sequence). CDR3 sequence: CASSQSGSFSHEQYF. The CDR3 nucleotides are TGTGCCAGCAGCCAAAGCGGGAGCTTCAGCCACGAGCAGTACTTC.

The chain carries TRBV27 and TRBJ2-6; D perhaps matches TRBD2 (5 bases). CDR1 MNHEY and CDR2 SMNVEV come from the germline V gene (reference sequence). V gave up 4 bases and J gave up 2 bases, with 9 bases separating them. The CDR3 totals 15 residues. The CDR3: CASSYTGTGANVLTF. The CDR3 DNA reads as TGTGCCAGCAGTTATACGGGGACTGGGGCCAACGTCCTGACTTTC. Complete variable domain (other parts from reference TRBV27 and TRBJ2-6): EAQVTQNPRYLITVTGKKLTVTCSQNMNHEYMSWYRQDPGLGLRQIYYSMNVEVTDKGDVPEGYKVSRKEKRNFPLILESPSPNQTSLYFCASSYTGTGANVLTFGAGSRLTVL.

The chain uses TRBV25-1 and TRBJ2-7; D is undetermined. Germline V lookup: CDR1 MGHDK, CDR2 SYGVNS. Trimming cost V 11 bases and J 1 base, with 15 bases left between them. CDR3 length: 13 residues. CDR3 coding DNA: TGTGCCCGCAAAGGACGGGTTTCCTACGAGCAGTACTTC. It specifies CARKGRVSYEQYF.

For this clonotype: One end of the junction fails to match germline, which may point to a read error. This chain joins TRBV6-2 or TRBV6-3 and TRBJ1-4; D unclear. Germline CDR1 is MNHEY and CDR2 is SVGEGT. The CDR3 spans 12 residues. CDR3 amino acids: CASRYSFEKLFF. DNA for the CDR3: TGTGCCAGCAGGTACTCTTTCGAAAAACTGTTTTTT.

A few counts support this clonotype. The chain has TRBV20-1 and TRBJ2-7; TRBD1 matches 9 bases. Trimming cost V 6 bases and J 4 bases; bases outside gene matches: 7. Per the germline V gene, CDR1 is DFQATT and CDR2 is SNEGSKA (reference sequence). The CDR3 length is 13 residues. The chain's CDR3 is CSAETGGSYEQYF. Here the CDR3 DNA reads TGCAGTGCAGAGACAGGGGGTTCGTACGAGCAGTACTTC.

The chain recombines TRBV2 with TRBJ1-2; D remains ambiguous. Germline V gene sequence: CDR1 SNHLY, CDR2 FYNNEI. The CDR3 runs to 14 residues. The ends were cut back, 6 bases at V and 8 bases at J, with 19 bases in the middle. The CDR3 here is CASSSTKGGSGYTF. CDR3 in DNA: TGTGCCAGCAGCTCGACGAAAGGCGGGTCCGGCTACACCTTC.